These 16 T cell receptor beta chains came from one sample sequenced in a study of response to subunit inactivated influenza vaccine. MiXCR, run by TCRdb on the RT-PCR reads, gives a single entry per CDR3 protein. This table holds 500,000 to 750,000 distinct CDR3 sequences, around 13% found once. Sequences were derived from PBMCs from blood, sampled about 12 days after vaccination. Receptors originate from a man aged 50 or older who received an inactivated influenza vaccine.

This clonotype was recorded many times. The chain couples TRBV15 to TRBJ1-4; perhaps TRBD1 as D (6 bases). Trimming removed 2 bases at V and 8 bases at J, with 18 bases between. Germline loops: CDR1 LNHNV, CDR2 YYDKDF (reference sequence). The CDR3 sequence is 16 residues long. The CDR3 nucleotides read TGTGCCACCAGCAGATCTCGGGGGGGCGCGGAGGAAAAACTGTTTTTT. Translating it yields CATSRSRGGAEEKLFF.

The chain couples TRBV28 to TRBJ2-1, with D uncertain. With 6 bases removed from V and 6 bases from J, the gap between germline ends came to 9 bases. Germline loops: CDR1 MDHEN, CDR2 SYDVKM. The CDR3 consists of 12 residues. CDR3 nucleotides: TGTGCCAGCAGGAAAACGGCCAATGAGCAGTTCTTC. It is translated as CASRKTANEQFF.

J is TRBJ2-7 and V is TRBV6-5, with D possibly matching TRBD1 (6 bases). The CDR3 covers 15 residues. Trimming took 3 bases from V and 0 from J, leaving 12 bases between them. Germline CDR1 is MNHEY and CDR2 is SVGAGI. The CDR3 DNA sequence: TGTGCCAGCAGTTATGGGGGCATGAGCTCCTACGAGCAGTACTTC. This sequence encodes CASSYGGMSSYEQYF.

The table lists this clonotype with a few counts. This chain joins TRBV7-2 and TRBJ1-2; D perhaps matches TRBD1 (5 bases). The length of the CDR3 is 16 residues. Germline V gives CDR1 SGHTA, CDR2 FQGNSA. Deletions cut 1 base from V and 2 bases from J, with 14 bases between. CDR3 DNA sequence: TGTGCCAGCAGCTTAGGGGCGCGGGGCTCCAACTATGGCTACACCTTC. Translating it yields CASSLGARGSNYGYTF.

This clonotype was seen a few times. For the CDR3, the DNA is TGTGCCAGCAGCTTGGGGACAGGGGACGAGCAGTACTTC. Its translation is CASSLGTGDEQYF. The chain joins TRBV5-5 to TRBJ2-7; the match to TRBD1 covers 9 bases. The CDR3 has 13 residues. CDR1 is SGHKS, CDR2 YYEKEE, per germline (reference sequence). The V gene end was trimmed by 0 bases and the J gene end by 5 bases; junction bases not matched to a gene: 0.

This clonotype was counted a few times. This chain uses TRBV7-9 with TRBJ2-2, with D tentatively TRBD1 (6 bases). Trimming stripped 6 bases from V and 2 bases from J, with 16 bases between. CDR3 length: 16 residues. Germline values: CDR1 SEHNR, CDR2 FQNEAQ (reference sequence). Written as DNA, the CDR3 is TGTGCCAGCAGTTTATCCCCAGGGGATAACACCGGGGAGCTGTTTTTT. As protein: CASSLSPGDNTGELFF.

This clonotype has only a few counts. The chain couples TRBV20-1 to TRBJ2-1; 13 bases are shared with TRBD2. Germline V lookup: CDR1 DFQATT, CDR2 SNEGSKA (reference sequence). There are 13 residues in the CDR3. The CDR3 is CTILAGGHNEQFF. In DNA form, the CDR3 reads TGCACCATACTAGCGGGGGGGCATAATGAGCAGTTCTTC.

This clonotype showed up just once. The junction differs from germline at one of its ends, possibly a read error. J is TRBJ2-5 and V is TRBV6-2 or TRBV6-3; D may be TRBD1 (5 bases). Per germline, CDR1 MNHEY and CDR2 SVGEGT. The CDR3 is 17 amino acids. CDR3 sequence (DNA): TGTGCCAGCAGTTACGGCAGGAGACAGCGCCTACAAGAGACCCAGGACTTC. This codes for CASSYGRRQRLQETQDF.

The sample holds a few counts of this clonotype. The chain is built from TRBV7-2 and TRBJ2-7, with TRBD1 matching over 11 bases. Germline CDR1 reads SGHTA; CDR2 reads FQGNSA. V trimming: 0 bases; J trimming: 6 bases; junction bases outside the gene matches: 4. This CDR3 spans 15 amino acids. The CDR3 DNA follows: TGTGCCAGCAGCTTAGCGGGGACAGGGGGTGGCGAGCAGTACTTC. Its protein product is CASSLAGTGGGEQYF.

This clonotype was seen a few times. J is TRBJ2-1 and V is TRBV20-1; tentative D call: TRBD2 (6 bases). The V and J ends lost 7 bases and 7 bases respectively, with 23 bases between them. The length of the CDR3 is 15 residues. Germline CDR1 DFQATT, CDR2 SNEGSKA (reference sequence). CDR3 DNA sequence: TGCAGTGGGGGCCCAAGACTAGGTCTTGGGAATGAGCAGTTCTTC. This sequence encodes CSGGPRLGLGNEQFF.

This chain's CDR3 is CAVQGVSYNEQFF. The CDR3 coding sequence is TGTGCCGTCCAGGGGGTATCCTACAATGAGCAGTTCTTC. This chain joins TRBV7-9 and TRBJ2-1; 7 positions agree with TRBD1. V shed 11 bases and J 1 base; nucleotides not matched to a gene: 5. The CDR3 covers 13 residues. Germline loops: CDR1 SEHNR, CDR2 FQNEAQ (reference sequence). The whole variable domain, remainder taken from reference TRBV7-9 and TRBJ2-1, is DTGVSQNPRHKITKRGQNVTFRCDPISEHNRLYWYRQTLGQGPEFLTYFQNEAQLEKSRLLSDRFSAERPKGSFSTLEIQRTEQGDSAMYLCAVQGVSYNEQFFGPGTRLTVL.

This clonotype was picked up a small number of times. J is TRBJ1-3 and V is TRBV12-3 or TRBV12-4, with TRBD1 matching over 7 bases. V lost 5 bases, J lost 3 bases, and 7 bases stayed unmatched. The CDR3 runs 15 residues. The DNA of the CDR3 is TGTGCCAGCAGTCAAGAGACAGGGAATGGAAACACCATATATTTT. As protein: CASSQETGNGNTIYF.

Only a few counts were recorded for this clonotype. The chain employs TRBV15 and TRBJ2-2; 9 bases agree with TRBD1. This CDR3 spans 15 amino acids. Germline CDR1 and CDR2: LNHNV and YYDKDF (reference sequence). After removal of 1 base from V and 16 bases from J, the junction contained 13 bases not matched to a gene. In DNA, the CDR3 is TGTGCCACCAGCAGAGTACGAACAGGGGGCCCCAGCACGTTTTTT. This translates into CATSRVRTGGPSTFF.

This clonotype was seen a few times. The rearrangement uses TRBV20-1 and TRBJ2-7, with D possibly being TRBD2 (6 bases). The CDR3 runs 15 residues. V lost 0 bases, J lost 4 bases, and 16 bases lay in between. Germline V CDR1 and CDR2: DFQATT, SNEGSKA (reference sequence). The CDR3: CSARDETRVVYEQYF. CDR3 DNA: TGCAGTGCTAGAGATGAGACTAGGGTTGTGTACGAGCAGTACTTC.

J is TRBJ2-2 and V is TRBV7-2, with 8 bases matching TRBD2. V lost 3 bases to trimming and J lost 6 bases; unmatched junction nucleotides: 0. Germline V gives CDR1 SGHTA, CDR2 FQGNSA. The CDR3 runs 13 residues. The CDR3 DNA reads TGTGCCAGCAGCTTCGGGGGGGCCGGGGAGCTGTTTTTT. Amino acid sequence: CASSFGGAGELFF.

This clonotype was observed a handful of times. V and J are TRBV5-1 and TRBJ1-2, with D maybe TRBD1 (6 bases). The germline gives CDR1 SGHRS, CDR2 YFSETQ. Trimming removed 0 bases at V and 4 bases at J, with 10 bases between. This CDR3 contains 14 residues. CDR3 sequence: CASSLGTDFYGYTF. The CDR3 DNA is TGCGCCAGCAGCTTGGGGACAGACTTCTATGGCTACACCTTC.